The clone carrying this T cell receptor (beta chain) was picked up one time. V lost 0 bases and J lost 6, with 15 bases in between. Germline V gene sequence: CDR1 KGHSH, CDR2 LQKENI. The CDR3 is 16 amino acids. Clones were read by immunoSEQ multiplex PCR, and TCRdb kept only the in-frame ones, dropping some. The table shows 150,000 to 200,000 clones, with about 91% occurring only once. This sample was taken from a study of control samples from healthy donors and cancer patients. V is TRBV18 and J is TRBJ2-1, with D perhaps matching TRBD1 (5 bases). The sequence was collected from a woman aged 35 to 49 in good health. Sequencing was performed on blood. CDR3 in DNA: TGTGCCAGCTCACCACCGAATAAGGGTCAGGGCAATGAGCAGTTCTTC. Protein: CASSPPNKGQGNEQFF.